One sample yielded the 16 T cell receptor beta chains listed below, sequenced in a study of T cells in Graves' hyperthyroidism and ophthalmopathy. Regions amplified from RNA transcripts were the TCR beta CDR3 regions. TCR CDR3 underwent first-round RT-PCR with the HTBI primer set. TCRdb ran MiXCR on the multiplex PCR reads and lists one entry per CDR3 protein. The sample includes some 800,000 distinct CDR3 sequences, roughly 40% of them seen just once. The source material was blood. Receptor source: a man between 18 and 29 years old with Graves' hyperthyroidism.

This clonotype was seen a few times. The chain recombines TRBV7-9 with TRBJ2-6; no clear D gene. The V gene's germline CDR1 is SEHNR and CDR2 FQNEAQ (reference sequence). The CDR3 consists of 11 residues. Trimming cost V 4 bases and J 9 bases, with 4 bases left between them. The CDR3 is CASSWDNVLTF. The CDR3 DNA follows: TGTGCCAGCAGCTGGGACAACGTCCTGACTTTC.

V gene TRBV7-9 combines with J gene TRBJ2-5; D gene uncertain. There are 14 residues in the CDR3. CDR1 and CDR2 from the germline V gene are SEHNR and FQNEAQ (reference sequence). V lost 8 bases and J lost 1, with 14 bases in between. The CDR3, as DNA: TGTGCCAGCTCACCACTGCAAGGCCAAGAGACCCAGTACTTC. It translates to CASSPLQGQETQYF.

The rearrangement links TRBV4-3 to TRBJ1-4; D call uncertain. The germline CDR1 and CDR2 sequences are LGHNA and YSLEER. Trimming shortened V by 2 bases and J by 10 bases, and 17 bases separated the two germline ends. CDR3 length equals 15 residues. The CDR3 spells CASSQTWADVPKLFF. The CDR3 coding sequence is TGCGCCAGCAGCCAAACCTGGGCTGATGTCCCAAAACTGTTTTTT.

The J gene is TRBJ2-7, the V gene TRBV9, with 9 positions matching TRBD2. The CDR3 has 15 amino acids. Germline CDR1 reads SGDLS; CDR2 reads YYNGEE. V lost 0 bases and J lost 5; bases outside the gene matches: 6. CDR3 residues: CASSVGAGGLNEQYF. The CDR3, as DNA: TGTGCCAGCAGCGTAGGGGCGGGGGGGCTCAACGAGCAGTACTTC.

This clonotype has more than one count but fewer than ten. The CDR3 nucleotides read TGTGCCAGCAGCGTACCGGGCCATAATTCACCCCTCCACTTT. The encoded protein is CASSVPGHNSPLHF. The rearrangement uses TRBV7-9 and TRBJ1-6; no reliable D call. The CDR3 loop spans 14 amino acids. CDR1 and CDR2 (germline): SEHNR, FQNEAQ (reference sequence). Trimming took 5 bases from V and 5 from J, leaving 10 bases between them.

This clonotype was recorded a few times. V usage is TRBV7-3 and J usage is TRBJ2-5, with TRBD2 matching 8 bases. Germline V lookup: CDR1 SGHTA, CDR2 FQGTGA. With V trimmed by 5 bases and J by 3 bases, 11 bases remained unmatched. The CDR3 extends over 16 amino acids. The CDR3 region is CASSPGRGGWEETQYF. CDR3 nucleotide sequence: TGTGCCAGCAGCCCCGGACGCGGGGGGTGGGAAGAGACCCAGTACTTC.

This clonotype was detected many times. J is TRBJ1-5 and V is TRBV7-8; the D gene is possibly TRBD1 (5 bases). This CDR3 comprises 14 residues. Looked up from germline, CDR1 is SGHVS and CDR2 is FQNEAQ. Trimming shortened V by 4 bases and J by 7 bases, and 14 bases separated the two germline ends. The CDR3 is CASSSAGGTQPQHF. The CDR3 bases are TGTGCCAGCAGCTCCGCGGGGGGGACGCAGCCCCAGCATTTT.

This rearrangement joins TRBV6-5 to TRBJ2-7, with 7 bases fitting TRBD1. V dropped 2 bases and J dropped 6; count of bases not matched to a gene: 10. There are 15 residues in the CDR3. Germline-derived CDR1 and CDR2 are MNHEY and SVGAGI. CDR3 loop: CASSYGAGGTAEQYF. The CDR3 region has the DNA TGTGCCAGCAGTTACGGGGCAGGGGGTACTGCCGAGCAGTACTTC.

This clonotype has more than one count but fewer than ten. CDR3 nucleotide sequence: TGTGCCAGCAGCTCAGGTCGGGTCTTCTACGAGCAGTACTTC. Translated, it gives CASSSGRVFYEQYF. The chain recombines TRBV7-2 with TRBJ2-7, with unresolved D. This CDR3 has 14 residues. Trimming left V 4 bases short and J 3 bases short, with 13 bases between. Germline values: CDR1 SGHTA, CDR2 FQGNSA.

Many counts were recorded for this clonotype. The V call is TRBV15, the J call TRBJ1-2; 12 bases agree with TRBD1. Germline V CDR1 and CDR2: LNHNV, YYDKDF (reference sequence). V shed 0 bases, J shed 4 bases, and the junction held 6 bases outside the gene matches. The CDR3 sequence is 17 residues long. The DNA for the CDR3 is TGTGCCACCAGCAGAGATGAGGGGACAGGGGGCCGCTATGGCTACACCTTC. This gives the protein CATSRDEGTGGRYGYTF.

This clonotype was observed a few times. CDR3 region: CSARDLSGGYEQYF. CDR3 DNA: TGCAGTGCTAGAGATCTTAGCGGGGGCTACGAGCAGTACTTC. J is TRBJ2-7 and V is TRBV20-1; 9 bases agree with TRBD2. Germline V gives CDR1 DFQATT, CDR2 SNEGSKA (reference sequence). V gave up 0 bases and J gave up 3 bases; unmatched junction bases: 3. This CDR3 region has 14 residues.

The chain has TRBV7-8 and TRBJ1-1; D unresolved. Germline V gene lookup returns CDR1 SGHVS and CDR2 FQNEAQ. The CDR3 runs to 16 residues. V lost 2 bases and J 2 bases, leaving 15 bases between the germline ends. CDR3 sequence: CASSLYRNSYNTEAFF. CDR3 DNA sequence: TGTGCCAGCAGCTTATATCGGAACTCCTATAACACTGAAGCTTTCTTT.

This chain joins TRBV11-2 and TRBJ1-1; the D is unclear. The V gene lost 3 bases and the J gene lost 4 bases, with 6 bases spanning the gap. The V gene's germline CDR1 is SGHAT and CDR2 FQNNGV. The CDR3 loop spans 12 amino acids. Here the CDR3 DNA reads TGTGCCAGCAGCTTCTCCTTCACTGAAGCTTTCTTT. Protein product: CASSFSFTEAFF.

CDR3 loop: CSARSSGIETQYF. The DNA for the CDR3 is TGCAGTGCTAGATCGAGCGGAATAGAGACCCAGTACTTC. The chain carries TRBV20-1 and TRBJ2-5; maybe TRBD2 (5 bases). This CDR3 has 13 residues. The germline V gene has CDR1 DFQATT and CDR2 SNEGSKA (reference sequence). V lost 2 bases and J lost 4, with 11 bases in between.

Concerning this clonotype: It may be a read error: a sequence one base away is much more abundant. V gene TRBV20-1 combines with J gene TRBJ1-2, with D perhaps TRBD1 (5 bases). Trimming took off 3 bases at V and 7 bases at J, with 18 bases between the two ends. From germline, CDR1 is DFQATT and CDR2 SNEGSKA (reference sequence). There are 14 residues in the CDR3. This CDR3 reads CSASVGTQGGGYTF. As DNA, the CDR3 is TGCAGTGCTAGTGTCGGGACGCAGGGCGGTGGCTACACCTTC.

This chain uses TRBV7-6 with TRBJ1-2; TRBD1 aligns across 8 bases. The germline CDR1 and CDR2 sequences are SGHVS and FNYEAQ. Unmatched junction bases numbered 6, after V lost 5 bases and J lost 7 bases. This CDR3 has 13 amino acids. CDR3 nucleotide sequence: TGTGCCAGCAGCCCGGACAGGGCGAGTGGCTACACCTTC. Its protein is CASSPDRASGYTF.